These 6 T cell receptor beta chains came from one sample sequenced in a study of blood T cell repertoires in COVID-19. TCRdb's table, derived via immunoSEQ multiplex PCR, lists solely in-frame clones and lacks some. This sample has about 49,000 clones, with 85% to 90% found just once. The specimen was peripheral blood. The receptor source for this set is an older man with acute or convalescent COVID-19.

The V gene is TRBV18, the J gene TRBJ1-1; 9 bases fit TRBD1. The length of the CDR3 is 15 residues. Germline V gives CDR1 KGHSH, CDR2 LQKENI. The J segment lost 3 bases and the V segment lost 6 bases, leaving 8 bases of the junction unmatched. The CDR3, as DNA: TGTGCCAGCTCTTCAACAGGGGGCTCGGACACTGAAGCTTTCTTT. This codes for CASSSTGGSDTEAFF. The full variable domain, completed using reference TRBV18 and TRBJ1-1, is NAGVMQNPRHLVRRRGQEARLRCSPMKGHSHVYWYRQLPEEGLKFMVYLQKENIIDESGMPKERFSAEFPKEGPSILRIQQVVRGDSAAYFCASSSTGGSDTEAFFGQGTRLTVV.

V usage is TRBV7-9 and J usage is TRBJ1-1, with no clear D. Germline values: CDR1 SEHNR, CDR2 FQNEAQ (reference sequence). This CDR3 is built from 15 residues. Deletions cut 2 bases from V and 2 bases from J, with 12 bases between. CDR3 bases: TGTGCCAGCAGCTTAAACGCGGGGATAAACACTGAAGCTTTCTTT. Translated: CASSLNAGINTEAFF.

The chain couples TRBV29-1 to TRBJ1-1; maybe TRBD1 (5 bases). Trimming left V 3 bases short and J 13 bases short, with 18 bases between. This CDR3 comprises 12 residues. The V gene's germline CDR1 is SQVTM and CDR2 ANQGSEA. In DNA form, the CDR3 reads TGCAGCGTTGATTCGGACACCGCTCGGGTTTTCTTT. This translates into CSVDSDTARVFF.

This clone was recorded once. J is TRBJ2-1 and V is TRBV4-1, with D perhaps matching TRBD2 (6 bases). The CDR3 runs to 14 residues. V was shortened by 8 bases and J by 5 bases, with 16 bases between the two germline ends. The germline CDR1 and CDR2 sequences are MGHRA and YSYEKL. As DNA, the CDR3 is TGCGCCAGCGCCCGGGAGCGGGCGAACAATGAGCAGTTCTTC. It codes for CASARERANNEQFF.

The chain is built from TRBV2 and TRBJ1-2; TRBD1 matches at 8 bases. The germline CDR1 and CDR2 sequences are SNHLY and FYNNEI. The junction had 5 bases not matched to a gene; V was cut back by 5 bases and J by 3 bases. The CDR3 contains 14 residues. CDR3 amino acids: CASSLLDRDYGYTF. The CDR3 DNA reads TGTGCCAGCAGTCTCCTGGACAGGGACTATGGCTACACCTTC.

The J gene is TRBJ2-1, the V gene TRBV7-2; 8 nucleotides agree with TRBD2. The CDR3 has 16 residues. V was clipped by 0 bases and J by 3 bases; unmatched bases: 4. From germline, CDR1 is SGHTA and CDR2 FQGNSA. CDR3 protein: CASSLAAAGDYNEQFF. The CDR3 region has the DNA TGTGCCAGCAGCTTAGCGGCAGCGGGGGACTACAATGAGCAGTTCTTC.